The T cell receptor (beta chain) described here comes from a study of cytomegalovirus exposure and HLA in healthy donors. The PCR contained 60 Vbeta and 13 Jbeta primers. Profiling relied on immunoSEQ multiplex PCR, and the TCRdb table lists in-frame clones only, not all of them. The sample contains approximately 100,000 clones, about 74% of which appear only once. All donors participated as healthy donors of bone marrow. Comments on this clone: Its cognate antigen is unknown. Germline is not matched at one junction end, which may reflect a read error.

This CDR3 is 13 amino acids long. From germline, CDR1 is SSHAT and CDR2 FNYEAQ (reference sequence). Study conclusions and caveats: DRB1 showed the most TCR associations and HLA-C the fewest in a later analysis, as rates varied by HLA locus. In a later analysis, HLA-associated TCR beta chains were more clonally expanded than equally common others.

The material sequenced was PBMCs. The receptor's source is a man aged 60-69 years in good health and CMV-seropositive. The V gene is TRBV7-7, the J gene TRBJ2-7, with a tentative D call TRBD2 (5 bases). The CDR3 protein is CASSPGVHYEQYF. CDR3 bases: TGTGCTAGCAGCCCCGGGGTCCACTACGAGCAGTACTTC.